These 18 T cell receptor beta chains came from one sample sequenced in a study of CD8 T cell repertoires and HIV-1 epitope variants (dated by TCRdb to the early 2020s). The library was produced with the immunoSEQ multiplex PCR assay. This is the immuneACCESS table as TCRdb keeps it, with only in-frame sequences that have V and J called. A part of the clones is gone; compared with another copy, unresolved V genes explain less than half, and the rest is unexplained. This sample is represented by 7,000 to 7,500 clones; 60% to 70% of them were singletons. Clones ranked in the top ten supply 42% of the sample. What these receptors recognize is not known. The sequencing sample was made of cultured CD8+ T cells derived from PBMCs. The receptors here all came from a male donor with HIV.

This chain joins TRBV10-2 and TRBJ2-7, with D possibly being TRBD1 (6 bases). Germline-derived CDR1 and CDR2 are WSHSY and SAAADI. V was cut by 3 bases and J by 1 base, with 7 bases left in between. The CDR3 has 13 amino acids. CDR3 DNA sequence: TGCGCCAGCAGTGAAGGGGGTTCCTACGAGCAGTACTTC. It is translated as CASSEGGSYEQYF.

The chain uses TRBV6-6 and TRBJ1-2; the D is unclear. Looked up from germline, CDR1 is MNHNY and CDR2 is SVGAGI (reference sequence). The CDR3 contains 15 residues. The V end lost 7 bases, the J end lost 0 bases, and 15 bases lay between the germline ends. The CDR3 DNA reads TGTGCCAGCACTCCCTCCGCAGGAGCTAACTATGGCTACACCTTC. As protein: CASTPSAGANYGYTF.

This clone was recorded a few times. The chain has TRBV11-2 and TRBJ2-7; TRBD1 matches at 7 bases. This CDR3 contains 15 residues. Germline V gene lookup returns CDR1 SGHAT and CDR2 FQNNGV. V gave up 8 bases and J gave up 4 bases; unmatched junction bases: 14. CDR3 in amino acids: CASLSPAGGEYEQYF. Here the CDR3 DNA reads TGTGCCAGCCTATCACCCGCAGGGGGTGAGTACGAGCAGTACTTC.

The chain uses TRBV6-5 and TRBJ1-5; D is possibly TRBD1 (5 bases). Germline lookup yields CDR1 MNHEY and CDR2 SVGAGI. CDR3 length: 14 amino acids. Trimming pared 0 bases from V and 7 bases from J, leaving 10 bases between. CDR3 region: CASSYSLRGQPQHF. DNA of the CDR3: TGTGCCAGCAGTTACTCGTTAAGGGGCCAGCCCCAGCATTTT.

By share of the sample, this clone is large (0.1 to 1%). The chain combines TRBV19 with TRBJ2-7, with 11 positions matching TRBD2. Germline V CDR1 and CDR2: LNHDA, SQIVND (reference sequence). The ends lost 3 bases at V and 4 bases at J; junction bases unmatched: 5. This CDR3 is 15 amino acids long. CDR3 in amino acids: CASSIRLAGIYEQYF. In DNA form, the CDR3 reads TGTGCCAGTAGTATCCGACTAGCGGGGATTTACGAGCAGTACTTC. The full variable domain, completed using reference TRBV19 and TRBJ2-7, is DGGITQSPKYLFRKEGQNVTLSCEQNLNHDAMYWYRQDPGQGLRLIYYSQIVNDFQKGDIAEGYSVSREKKESFPLTVTSAQKNPTAFYLCASSIRLAGIYEQYFGPGTRLTVT.

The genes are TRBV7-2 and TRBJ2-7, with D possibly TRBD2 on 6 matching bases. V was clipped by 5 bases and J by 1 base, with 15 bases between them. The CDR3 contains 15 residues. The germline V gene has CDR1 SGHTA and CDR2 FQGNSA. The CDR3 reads CASSPVAGSSYEQYF. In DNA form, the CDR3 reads TGTGCCAGCAGCCCCGTGGCGGGGAGTTCCTACGAGCAGTACTTC.

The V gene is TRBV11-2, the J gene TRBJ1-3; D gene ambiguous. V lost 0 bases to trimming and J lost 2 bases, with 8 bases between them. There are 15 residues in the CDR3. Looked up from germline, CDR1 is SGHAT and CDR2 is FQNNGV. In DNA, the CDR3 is TGTGCCAGCAGCTTAGAATGGGAGGCTGGAAACACCATATATTTT. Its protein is CASSLEWEAGNTIYF.

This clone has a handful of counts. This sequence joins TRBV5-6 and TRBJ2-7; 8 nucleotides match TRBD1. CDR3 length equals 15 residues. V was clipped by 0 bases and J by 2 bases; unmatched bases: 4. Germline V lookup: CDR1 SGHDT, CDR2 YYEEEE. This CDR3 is CASSLETGATYEQYF. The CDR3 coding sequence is TGTGCCAGCAGCTTGGAGACAGGGGCAACCTACGAGCAGTACTTC.

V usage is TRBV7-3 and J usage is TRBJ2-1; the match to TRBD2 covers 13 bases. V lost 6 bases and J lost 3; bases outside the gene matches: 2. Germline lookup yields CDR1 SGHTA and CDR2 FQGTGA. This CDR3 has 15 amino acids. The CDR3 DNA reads TGTGCCAGCAGTCGGACTAGCGGGGGCTACAATGAGCAGTTCTTC. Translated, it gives CASSRTSGGYNEQFF.

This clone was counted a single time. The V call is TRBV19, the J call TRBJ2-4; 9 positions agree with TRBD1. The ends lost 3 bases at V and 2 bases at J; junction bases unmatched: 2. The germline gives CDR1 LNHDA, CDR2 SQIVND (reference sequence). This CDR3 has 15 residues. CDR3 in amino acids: CASSIGTGSKNIQYF. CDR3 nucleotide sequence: TGTGCCAGTAGTATTGGGACAGGGTCCAAAAACATTCAGTACTTC.

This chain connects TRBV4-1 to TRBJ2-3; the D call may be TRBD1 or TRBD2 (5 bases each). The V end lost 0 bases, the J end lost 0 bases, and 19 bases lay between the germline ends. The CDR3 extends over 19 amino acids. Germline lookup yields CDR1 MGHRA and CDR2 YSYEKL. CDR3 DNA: TGCGCCAGCAGCCAAGATCATTCGATTGGGGGAGTAAGCACAGATACGCAGTATTTT. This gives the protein CASSQDHSIGGVSTDTQYF.

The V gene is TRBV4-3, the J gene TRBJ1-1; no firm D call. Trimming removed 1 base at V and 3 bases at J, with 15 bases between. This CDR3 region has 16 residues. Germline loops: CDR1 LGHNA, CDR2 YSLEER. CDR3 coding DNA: TGCGCCAGCAGCCAAGGGTCGGGTGGATTTTACACTGAAGCTTTCTTT. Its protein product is CASSQGSGGFYTEAFF.

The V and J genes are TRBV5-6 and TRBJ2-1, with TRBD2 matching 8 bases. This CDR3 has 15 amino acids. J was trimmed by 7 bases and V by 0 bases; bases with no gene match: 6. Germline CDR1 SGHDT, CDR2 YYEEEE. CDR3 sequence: CASSLARTSWNEQFF. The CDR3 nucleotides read TGTGCCAGCAGCTTGGCAAGGACTAGCTGGAATGAGCAGTTCTTC.

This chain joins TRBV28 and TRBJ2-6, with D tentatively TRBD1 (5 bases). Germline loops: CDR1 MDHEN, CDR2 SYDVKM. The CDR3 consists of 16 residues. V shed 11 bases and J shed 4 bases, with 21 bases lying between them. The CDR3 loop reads CAVKGSQGVGANVLTF. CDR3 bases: TGTGCCGTCAAAGGCTCTCAGGGTGTGGGGGCCAACGTCCTGACTTTC.

CDR3: CASSYSGTGDPDEQYF. The CDR3 nucleotides are TGTGCCAGCAGTTACTCTGGGACAGGGGACCCGGACGAGCAGTACTTC. The chain recombines TRBV6-6 with TRBJ2-7; TRBD1 aligns across 10 bases. Germline V gene lookup returns CDR1 MNHNY and CDR2 SVGAGI (reference sequence). The CDR3 loop spans 16 amino acids. Trimming at V came to 0 bases and at J to 5 bases, leaving 7 bases not matched to a gene.

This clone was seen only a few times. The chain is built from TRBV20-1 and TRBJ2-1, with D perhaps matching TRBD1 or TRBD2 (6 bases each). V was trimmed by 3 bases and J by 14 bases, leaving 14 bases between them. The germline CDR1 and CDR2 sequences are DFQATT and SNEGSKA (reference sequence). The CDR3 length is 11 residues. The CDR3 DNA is TGCAGTGCTAGTCTCGGGGGCTGGAAGTTCTTC. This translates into CSASLGGWKFF.

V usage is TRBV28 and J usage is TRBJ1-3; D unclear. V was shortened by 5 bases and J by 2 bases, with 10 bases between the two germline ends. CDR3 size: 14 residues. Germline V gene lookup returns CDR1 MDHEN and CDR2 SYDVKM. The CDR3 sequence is CASSPQEPGNTIYF. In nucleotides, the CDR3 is TGTGCCAGCAGTCCCCAGGAGCCTGGAAACACCATATATTTT. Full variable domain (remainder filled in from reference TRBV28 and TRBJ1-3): DVKVTQSSRYLVKRTGEKVFLECVQDMDHENMFWYRQDPGLGLRLIYFSYDVKMKEKGDIPEGYSVSREKKERFSLILESASTNQTSMYLCASSPQEPGNTIYFGEGSWLTVV.

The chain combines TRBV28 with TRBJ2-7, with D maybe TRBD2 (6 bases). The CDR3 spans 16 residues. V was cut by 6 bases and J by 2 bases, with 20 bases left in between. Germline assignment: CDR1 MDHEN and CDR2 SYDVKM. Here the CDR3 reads CASSLTSGTFAYEQYF. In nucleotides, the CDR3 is TGTGCCAGCAGCTTAACCTCAGGGACTTTCGCCTACGAGCAGTACTTC.